This passage covers 2 T cell receptor beta chains from one sample sequenced in a study of beta chain features in type 1 diabetes. Findings of the study overall: Shorter TCRB CDR3s, moderately but significantly so, marked every one of the four CD4+ subsets in Type 1 diabetes patients.

The antigens these receptors bind are not known. Expressed TCRB transcripts were sequenced because the isolated RNA had all been reverse transcribed beforehand. The assay was immunoSEQ multiplex PCR, and TCRdb's table has in-frame clones only and misses some. The sample holds about 160,000 clones, 10% seen once. Material for sequencing was central memory CD4+ T cells from blood. The receptors stem from a man under 40 with type 1 diabetes.

In this sample, this clone turned up a few times. This chain's CDR3 is CASSREGQAANTGELFF. CDR3 in DNA: TGCGCCAGCAGCCGTGAGGGCCAAGCCGCGAACACCGGGGAGCTGTTTTTT. The chain links TRBV4-3 to TRBJ2-2; D perhaps matches TRBD2 (5 bases). The V end lost 4 bases, the J end lost 0 bases, and 15 bases lay between the germline ends. CDR3 length equals 17 residues. Germline CDR1 reads LGHNA; CDR2 reads YSLEER.

This clone was found a few times. The rearrangement joins TRBV19 to TRBJ2-7, with 7 bases fitting TRBD1. Germline values: CDR1 LNHDA, CDR2 SQIVND (reference sequence). Germline trimming cut 3 bases from V and 0 bases from J; bases unmatched to any gene: 2. The CDR3 has 14 residues. As DNA, the CDR3 is TGTGCCAGTAGTATGGGACAGAGCTCCTACGAGCAGTACTTC. Its protein product is CASSMGQSSYEQYF.